Each of the 15 T cell receptor beta chains below was sequenced from the same sample in a study of T-cell memory formation after mild COVID-19. A single record per CDR3 protein comes from TCRdb applying MiXCR to the 5' RACE reads. The sample holds roughly 300,000 distinct CDR3 sequences, approximately 8% seen once. Sample: PBMCs or a T cell subset sorted from them (not recorded which). The receptors here all came from a man aged 18 to 29 who had mild COVID-19 (a few samples of this study predate the infection). Cell type and time point are not known.

This clonotype was recorded many times. The chain links TRBV23-1 to TRBJ2-1; D not certain. TRBV23-1 is an ORF; its function is uncertain. Trimming removed 0 bases from V and 9 bases from J, with 6 bases in between. The CDR3 consists of 12 residues. The DNA of the CDR3 is TGCGCCAGCAGTCAATCGAAGGGTGAGCAGTTCTTC. This sequence encodes CASSQSKGEQFF.

This chain connects TRBV30 to TRBJ1-3; no reliable D call. Germline V gives CDR1 GTSNPN, CDR2 SVGIG (reference sequence). CDR3 length equals 16 residues. V was shortened by 1 base and J by 0 bases, with 13 bases between the two germline ends. DNA for the CDR3: TGTGCCTGGAGTGGGAAGGCCGCGAACTCTGGAAACACCATATATTTT. It translates to CAWSGKAANSGNTIYF.

The sample holds many counts of this clonotype. The CDR3 DNA follows: TGTGCCAGCAGCCGATATTTTGAAGGGCGAGAGACCCAGTACTTC. Its translation: CASSRYFEGRETQYF. This chain uses TRBV7-7 with TRBJ2-5; D remains unclear. V was trimmed by 5 bases and J by 4 bases, leaving 17 bases between them. Per the germline V gene, CDR1 is SSHAT and CDR2 is FNYEAQ (reference sequence). The CDR3 length is 15 residues.

This clonotype was seen a handful of times. The chain employs TRBV7-9 and TRBJ2-7; 10 bases align to TRBD1. The CDR3 is 14 amino acids. CDR1 is SEHNR and CDR2 is FQNEAQ in the germline V gene (reference sequence). With 5 bases clipped from V and 5 bases from J, the junction kept 6 bases outside the gene matches. CDR3 in DNA: TGTGCCAGCAGCCTAGACAGGGGGCGAAACGAGCAGTACTTC. Residues: CASSLDRGRNEQYF.

This clonotype appeared a few times. The genes are TRBV20-1 and TRBJ1-2; 7 nucleotides align to TRBD1. The CDR3 sequence is 12 residues long. Unmatched junction bases numbered 3, after V lost 5 bases and J lost 3 bases. From germline, CDR1 is DFQATT and CDR2 SNEGSKA (reference sequence). CDR3 sequence: CSADRDDYGYTF. The CDR3, as DNA: TGCAGTGCTGACAGGGATGACTATGGCTACACCTTC.

In this sample, this clonotype turned up many times. The chain couples TRBV5-6 to TRBJ2-1; 9 nucleotides align to TRBD1. The germline V gene has CDR1 SGHDT and CDR2 YYEEEE. J lost 7 bases, V lost 3 bases, and 5 bases had no gene match. The CDR3 consists of 14 residues. The CDR3 loop reads CASSWGTGRNEQFF. For the CDR3, the DNA is TGTGCCAGCAGCTGGGGGACAGGGAGGAATGAGCAGTTCTTC.

This clonotype has more than one count but fewer than ten. The rearrangement joins TRBV5-1 to TRBJ2-3; 7 bases match TRBD2. The V gene's germline CDR1 is SGHRS and CDR2 YFSETQ. CDR3 length: 15 amino acids. V lost 0 bases to trimming and J lost 6 bases; unmatched junction nucleotides: 7. The CDR3 reads CASSLGAGRADTQYF. The CDR3 DNA reads as TGCGCCAGCAGCTTGGGGGCAGGGAGGGCGGATACGCAGTATTTT.

In this sample, this clonotype turned up many times. This sequence joins TRBV28 and TRBJ2-1, with D tentatively TRBD1 (5 bases). Trimming stripped 3 bases from V and 0 bases from J, with 9 bases between. CDR1 and CDR2 (germline): MDHEN, SYDVKM. CDR3 length equals 15 residues. The DNA of the CDR3 is TGTGCCAGCAGTTTTTTGACAGACTCCTACAATGAGCAGTTCTTC. It specifies CASSFLTDSYNEQFF.

The rearrangement links TRBV4-3 to TRBJ2-2, with D perhaps being TRBD1 or TRBD2 (5 bases each). Germline CDR1 reads LGHNA; CDR2 reads YSLEER. The CDR3 spans 15 residues. V lost 4 bases and J 6 bases, leaving 15 bases between the germline ends. The chain's CDR3 is CASSREERGSGELFF. DNA of the CDR3: TGCGCCAGCAGCCGGGAAGAGAGGGGATCCGGGGAGCTGTTTTTT.

The chain has TRBV11-1 and TRBJ2-7; D is unclear. Trimming stripped 1 base from V and 6 bases from J, with 7 bases between. The germline CDR1 and CDR2 sequences are SGHAT and FQDESV (reference sequence). The CDR3 runs 12 residues. CDR3 sequence: CASSLEGGEQYF. CDR3 nucleotide sequence: TGTGCCAGCAGCTTAGAGGGTGGCGAGCAGTACTTC.

Concerning this clonotype itself: At one of its ends the junction is not consistent with the germline gene, which may arise from a read error. This chain connects TRBV5-1 to TRBJ1-1; 8 positions match TRBD1. CDR1 and CDR2 (germline): SGHRS, YFSETQ. The CDR3 totals 16 residues. CDR3 sequence: CDSSLAGTGGNTEAFF. CDR3 DNA sequence: TGCGACAGCAGCTTGGCCGGGACAGGAGGGAACACTGAAGCTTTCTTT.

V is TRBV24-1 and J is TRBJ2-7; 7 bases align to TRBD2. This CDR3 is 16 amino acids long. The germline V gene encodes CDR1 KGHDR and CDR2 SFDVKD. V shed 6 bases and J 2 bases; nucleotides not matched to a gene: 12. CDR3 DNA: TGTGCCACCAGTCTTCGGGGGGACGGCCTCCCCTACGAGCAGTACGTC. Its protein is CATSLRGDGLPYEQYV.

The V gene is TRBV29-1, the J gene TRBJ2-7; 12 positions match TRBD1. The CDR3 extends over 13 amino acids. Germline V lookup: CDR1 SQVTM, CDR2 ANQGSEA. V was pared by 6 bases and J by 7 bases, with 7 bases of the junction left unmatched. The CDR3 loop reads CSVPGQGAREQYF. For the CDR3, the DNA is TGCAGCGTACCGGGACAGGGGGCAAGGGAGCAGTACTTC.

This rearrangement joins TRBV12-3 or TRBV12-4 to TRBJ2-1; D is unclear. Trimming left V 6 bases short and J 7 bases short, with 22 bases between. The CDR3 contains 16 residues. As DNA, the CDR3 is TGTGCCAGCAGCACATCACCCCCGTATTACGGGAATGAGCAGTTCTTC. Translation gives CASSTSPPYYGNEQFF.

This chain links TRBV12-3 or TRBV12-4 with TRBJ1-4, with unresolved D. The CDR3 is made up of 14 amino acids. Trimming took off 5 bases at V and 11 bases at J, with 18 bases between the two ends. As DNA, the CDR3 is TGTGCCAGCAGTCTCACCATCTCTATGCGGAAACTGTTTTTT. Protein: CASSLTISMRKLFF.